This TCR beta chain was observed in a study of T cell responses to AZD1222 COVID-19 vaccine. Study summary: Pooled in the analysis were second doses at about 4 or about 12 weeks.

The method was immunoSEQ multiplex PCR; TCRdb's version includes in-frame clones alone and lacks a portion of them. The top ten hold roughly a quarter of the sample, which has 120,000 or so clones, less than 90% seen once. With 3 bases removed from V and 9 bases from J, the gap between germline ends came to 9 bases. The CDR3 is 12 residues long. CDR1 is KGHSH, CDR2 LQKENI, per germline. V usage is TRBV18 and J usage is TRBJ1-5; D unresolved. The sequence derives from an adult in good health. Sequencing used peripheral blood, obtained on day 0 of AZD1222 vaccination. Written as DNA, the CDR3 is TGTGCCAGCTCACCCGAGACGGGGCCCCAGCATTTT. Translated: CASSPETGPQHF.